This T cell receptor beta chain comes out of a study of T cells after yellow fever vaccination. Study-wide results and caveats: Reappearance after the booster was seen for most primary-vaccination clones, at 95% to 98% CD4 and roughly 90% CD8. Peak timing came faster in the weaker secondary response, day 5 versus 15. Researchers cautioned that FACS-sorted repertoires could harbor abundant clonotypes contaminating from the bulk population.

Universal primer sites and UMIs were introduced during 5'RACE template-switching synthesis of TCR cDNA. One entry per CDR3 protein results from TCRdb running MiXCR on the 5' RACE reads. In the table there are hundreds of thousands of distinct CDR3 sequences, 17% of which are singletons. With respect to this clonotype: Antigen: not known.

The trim removed 8 bases at V and 7 bases at J, leaving 2 bases unmatched. CDR1 and CDR2 (germline): LNHDA, SQIVND (reference sequence). The CDR3 contains 11 residues. The sample was PBMCs, taken about 5 days after the first yellow fever vaccination. The clonotype was recovered from a man aged 18 to 35 who received the YFV17D yellow fever vaccine. The chain combines TRBV19 with TRBJ2-1; 7 nucleotides agree with TRBD2. The CDR3 nucleotides read TGTGCCAGTTATAGCGGGAATGAGCAGTTCTTC. Protein sequence: CASYSGNEQFF. The entire variable domain, with the rest obtained from reference TRBV19 and TRBJ2-1, is as follows: DGGITQSPKYLFRKEGQNVTLSCEQNLNHDAMYWYRQDPGQGLRLIYYSQIVNDFQKGDIAEGYSVSREKKESFPLTVTSAQKNPTAFYLCASYSGNEQFFGPGTRLTVL.